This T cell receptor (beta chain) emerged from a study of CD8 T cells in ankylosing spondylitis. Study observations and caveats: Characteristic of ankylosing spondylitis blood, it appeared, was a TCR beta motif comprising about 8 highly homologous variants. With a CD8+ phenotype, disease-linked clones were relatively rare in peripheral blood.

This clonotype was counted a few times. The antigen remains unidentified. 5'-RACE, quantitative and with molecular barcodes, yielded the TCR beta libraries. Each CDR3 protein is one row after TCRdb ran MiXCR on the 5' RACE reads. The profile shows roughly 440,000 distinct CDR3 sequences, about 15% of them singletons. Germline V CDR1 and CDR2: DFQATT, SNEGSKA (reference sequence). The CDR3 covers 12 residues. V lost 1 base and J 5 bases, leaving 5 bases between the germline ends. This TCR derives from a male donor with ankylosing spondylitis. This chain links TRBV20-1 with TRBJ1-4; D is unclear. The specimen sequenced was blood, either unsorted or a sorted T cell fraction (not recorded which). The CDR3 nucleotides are TGCAGTGCTAGAGGAGGGAATGAAAAACTGTTTTTT. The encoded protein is CSARGGNEKLFF.